A selection of T cell receptor beta chains follows, all from one sample in a study of T cells in Graves' hyperthyroidism and ophthalmopathy. TCRdb re-called the multiplex PCR reads through MiXCR, storing one row per CDR3 protein. The data hold 530,000 or so distinct CDR3 sequences, with approximately 25% observed a single time. Sequencing used blood. All receptors derive from a woman between 25 and 40 years old with Graves' ophthalmopathy. CDR3s include the opening cysteine and the closing phenylalanine or tryptophan. Each record gives: clone size, D gene, V gene, J gene, CDR3 protein, CDR3 DNA. A D gene is named only where the DNA matches it firmly. Clone size is not always given. Where it is, it says once, few, many or a class for expanded clones.

>many|NA|TRBV2|TRBJ2-5
CASSSGTTKETQYF
TGTGCCAGCAGTTCCGGGACGACCAAAGAGACCCAGTACTTC
>many|NA|TRBV5-1|TRBJ2-2
CASSRDNANTGELFF
TGCGCCAGCAGCCGGGACAACGCGAACACCGGGGAGCTGTTTTTT
>NA|TRBD2|TRBV28|TRBJ2-5
CASRSGGHQETQYF
TGTGCCAGCAGAAGCGGGGGGCACCAAGAGACCCAGTACTTC
>many|TRBD1|TRBV11-1|TRBJ2-7
CASSDRTGGIYEQYF
TGTGCCAGCAGCGACAGGACAGGGGGGATCTACGAGCAGTACTTC
>NA|NA|TRBV15|TRBJ1-2
CATSRDMAENYGYTF
TGTGCCACCAGCCGAGACATGGCAGAAAACTATGGCTACACCTTC
>few|NA|TRBV19|TRBJ1-1
CASSMTGVNTEAFF
TGTGCCAGTAGTATGACAGGAGTGAACACTGAAGCTTTCTTT
>many|NA|TRBV29-1|TRBJ1-1
CSVPILPGVLNTEAFF
TGCAGCGTACCCATACTTCCGGGCGTCCTCAACACTGAAGCTTTCTTT
>many|NA|TRBV6-5|TRBJ1-2
CASSYYRVNYGYTF
TGTGCCAGCAGTTACTACAGGGTAAACTATGGCTACACCTTC
>many|NA|TRBV27|TRBJ2-2
CASNTQGTGELFF
TGTGCCAGCAACACACAAGGGACCGGGGAGCTGTTTTTT
>many|NA|TRBV4-3|TRBJ2-5
CASSQAHPGQGDLGTQYF
TGCGCCAGCAGCCAAGCCCACCCGGGACAAGGGGATTTGGGGACCCAGTACTTC
>NA|NA|TRBV6-5|TRBJ1-2
CASSCYQTGIYGYSF
TGTGCCAGCAGTTGTTATCAGACAGGCATCTATGGCTACAGCTTC
>few|NA|TRBV6-2/TRBV6-3|TRBJ2-4
CASSVFGTLLAKNIQYF
TGTGCCAGCAGCGTATTCGGGACCCTCTTAGCCAAAAACATTCAGTACTTC
>many|TRBD1|TRBV15|TRBJ2-6
CATSWDRVSGGANVLTF
TGTGCCACCAGCTGGGACAGGGTTAGTGGTGGGGCCAACGTCCTGACTTTC
>NA|NA|TRBV5-5|TRBJ2-2
CASSLSYRVNTGELFF
TGTGCCAGCAGCTTGTCTTACAGGGTTAACACCGGGGAGCTGTTTTTT
>NA|NA|TRBV6-5|TRBJ2-7
CASSYPPREDYEQYF
TGTGCCAGCAGTTACCCCCCGCGCGAGGACTACGAGCAGTACTTC
>many|NA|TRBV12-3/TRBV12-4|TRBJ1-5
CASSLGGPGNQPQHF
TGTGCCAGCAGTTTAGGGGGGCCGGGCAATCAGCCCCAGCATTTT
>many|NA|TRBV7-2|TRBJ2-7
CASSFGQTETYEQYF
TGTGCCAGCAGCTTCGGTCAGACAGAGACCTACGAGCAGTACTTC
>many|TRBD2|TRBV12-3/TRBV12-4|TRBJ2-1
CASSPSGGNNEQFF
TGTGCCAGCAGTCCGAGCGGGGGGAACAATGAGCAGTTCTTC
>many|TRBD1|TRBV10-3|TRBJ2-7
CAISVPGQGTYEQYF
TGTGCCATCAGCGTCCCGGGACAGGGTACCTACGAGCAGTACTTC
>few|NA|TRBV7-2|TRBJ2-6
CASSLGLGSGANVLTF
TGTGCCAGCAGCCTCGGGCTGGGCTCTGGGGCCAACGTCCTGACTTTC
>NA|TRBD2|TRBV7-2|TRBJ2-7
CASSLAASGTYEQYF
TGTGCCAGCAGCTTAGCCGCTAGCGGTACCTACGAGCAGTACTTC
>many|TRBD1|TRBV9|TRBJ1-2
CASSAALGQGAYTF
TGTGCCAGCAGCGCAGCCCTGGGACAGGGCGCCTACACCTTC
>NA|NA|TRBV11-2|TRBJ1-1
CASSLEYGAGTEAFF
TGTGCCAGCAGCTTAGAATACGGGGCCGGCACTGAAGCTTTCTTT
>many|NA|TRBV27|TRBJ2-2
CASWGTPNTGELFF
TGTGCCAGCTGGGGGACACCGAACACCGGGGAGCTGTTTTTT
>many|NA|TRBV15|TRBJ2-2
CATSRKLRGSGELFF
TGTGCCACCTCAAGGAAACTGCGGGGATCCGGGGAGCTGTTTTTT
>NA|NA|TRBV7-2|TRBJ2-7
CASSLRAGPTYEQYF
TGTGCCAGCAGCTTACGGGCAGGTCCTACCTACGAGCAGTACTTC
>NA|NA|TRBV20-1|TRBJ1-4
CSAGGGSATTNEKLFF
TGCAGTGCCGGAGGGGGTTCGGCGACAACTAATGAAAAACTGTTTTTT
>many|NA|TRBV28|TRBJ2-7
CASSSRGESSYEQYF
TGTGCCAGCAGTTCCCGGGGCGAAAGCTCCTACGAGCAGTACTTC
>NA|NA|TRBV12-3/TRBV12-4|TRBJ2-2
CAGSSAGELFF
TGTGCCGGCAGTTCGGCCGGGGAGCTGTTTTTT
>few|NA|TRBV4-1|TRBJ1-2
CASSPLVGGNYGYTF
TGCGCCAGCAGCCCCCTGGTAGGAGGTAACTATGGCTACACCTTC
>NA|NA|TRBV6-1|TRBJ1-1
CASSEALWAFF
TGTGCCAGCAGTGAAGCGCTCTGGGCTTTCTTT
>NA|TRBD1|TRBV27|TRBJ2-2
CASSRRTQGAGTGELFF
TGTGCCAGCAGCCGCCGCACACAGGGGGCGGGCACCGGGGAGCTGTTTTTT
>NA|TRBD2|TRBV6-2/TRBV6-3|TRBJ2-5
CASSKTGTSGTQYF
TGTGCCAGCAGTAAAACCGGGACTAGCGGGACCCAGTACTTC
>many|NA|TRBV27|TRBJ1-1
CASSQESQGFPEAFF
TGTGCCAGCAGTCAAGAGTCGCAGGGGTTCCCTGAAGCTTTCTTT
>NA|TRBD2|TRBV7-2|TRBJ2-7
CASSLEPSGSYEQYF
TGTGCCAGCAGCTTGGAGCCTAGCGGGAGCTACGAGCAGTACTTC
>NA|TRBD1|TRBV20-1|TRBJ1-1
CSAPGTGGGFTEAFF
TGCAGTGCTCCCGGGACAGGGGGAGGGTTCACTGAAGCTTTCTTT
>many|NA|TRBV6-1|TRBJ2-7
CASSEVYWTPTSYEQYF
TGTGCCAGCAGTGAAGTTTACTGGACTCCAACCTCCTACGAGCAGTACTTC
>many|NA|TRBV4-1|TRBJ2-5
CASSQFIRETQYF
TGCGCCAGCAGCCAGTTTATCCGGGAGACCCAGTACTTC